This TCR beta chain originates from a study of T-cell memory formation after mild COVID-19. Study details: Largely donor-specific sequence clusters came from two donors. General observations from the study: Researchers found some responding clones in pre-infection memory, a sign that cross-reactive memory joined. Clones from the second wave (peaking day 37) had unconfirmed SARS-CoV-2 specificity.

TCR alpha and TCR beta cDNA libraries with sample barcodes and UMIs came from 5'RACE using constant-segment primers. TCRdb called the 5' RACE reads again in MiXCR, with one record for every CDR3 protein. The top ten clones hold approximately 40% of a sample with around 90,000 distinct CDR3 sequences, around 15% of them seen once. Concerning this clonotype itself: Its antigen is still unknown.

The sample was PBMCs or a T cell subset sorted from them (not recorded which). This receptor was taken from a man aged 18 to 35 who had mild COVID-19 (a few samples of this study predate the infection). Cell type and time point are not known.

CDR3 coding DNA: TGTGCCAGCAGCCCGGGCGCGGGCACAGATACGCAGTATTTT. Protein sequence: CASSPGAGTDTQYF. This chain links TRBV7-6 with TRBJ2-3; D is undetermined. Germline CDR1 reads SGHVS; CDR2 reads FNYEAQ. The CDR3 extends over 14 amino acids. The V gene lost 5 bases and the J gene lost 1 base, with 10 bases spanning the gap.